This T cell receptor beta chain was captured in a study of blood T cells in healthy people across ages. Findings and limits, study-wide: Age brought a roughly linear fall in TCR beta diversity measured per million T cells.

As to this clonotype: Antigen specificity is unknown.

The use of a sample-barcoded 5' primer and a J-beta primer mix characterized a second PCR of about 7 to 12 cycles. One entry per CDR3 protein results from TCRdb running MiXCR on the 5' RACE reads. The sample lists roughly 1.6 million distinct CDR3 sequences; about 31% were seen once. The sequenced material came from blood. This clonotype originated in a woman aged 30 to 39 in good health.

The CDR3 region is CASSRGTESYNEQFF. The CDR3 region has the DNA TGTGCCAGCAGCAGAGGGACAGAAAGCTACAATGAGCAGTTCTTC. The gene calls are TRBV5-6 and TRBJ2-1; 7 positions agree with TRBD1. The CDR3 contains 15 residues. Germline V gene data show CDR1 as SGHDT and CDR2 as YYEEEE. V shed 4 bases and J 3 bases; nucleotides not matched to a gene: 7.